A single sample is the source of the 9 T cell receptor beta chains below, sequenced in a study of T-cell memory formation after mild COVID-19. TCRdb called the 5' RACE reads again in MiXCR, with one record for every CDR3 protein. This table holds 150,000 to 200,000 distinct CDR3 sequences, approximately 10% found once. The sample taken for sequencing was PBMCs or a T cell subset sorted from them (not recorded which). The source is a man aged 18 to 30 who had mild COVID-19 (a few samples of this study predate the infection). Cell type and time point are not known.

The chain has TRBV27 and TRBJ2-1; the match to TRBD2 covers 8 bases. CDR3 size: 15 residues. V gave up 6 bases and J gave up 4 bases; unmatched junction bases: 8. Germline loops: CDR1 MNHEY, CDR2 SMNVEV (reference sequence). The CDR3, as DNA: TGTGCCAGCAGCCGGGAGGGTACCACTTACAATGAGCAGTTCTTC. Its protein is CASSREGTTYNEQFF.

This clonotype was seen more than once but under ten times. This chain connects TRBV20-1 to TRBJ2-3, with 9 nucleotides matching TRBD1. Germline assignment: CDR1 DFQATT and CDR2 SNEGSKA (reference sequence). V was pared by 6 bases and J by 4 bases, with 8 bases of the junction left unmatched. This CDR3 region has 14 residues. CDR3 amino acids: CSAAGTGRSDTQYF. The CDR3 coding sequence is TGCAGTGCAGCCGGGACAGGGAGATCAGATACGCAGTATTTT.

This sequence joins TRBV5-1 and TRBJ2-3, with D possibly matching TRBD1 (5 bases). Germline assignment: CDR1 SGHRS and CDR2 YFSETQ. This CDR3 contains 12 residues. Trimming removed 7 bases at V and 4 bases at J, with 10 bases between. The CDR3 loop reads CASAWGPDTQYF. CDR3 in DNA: TGCGCCAGCGCCTGGGGCCCAGATACGCAGTATTTT.

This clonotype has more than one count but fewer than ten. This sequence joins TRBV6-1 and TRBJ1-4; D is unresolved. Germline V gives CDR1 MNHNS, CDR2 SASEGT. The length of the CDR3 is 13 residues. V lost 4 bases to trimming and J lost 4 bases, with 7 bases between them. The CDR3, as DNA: TGTGCCAGCAGTGGAAGTTTTAATGAAAAACTGTTTTTT. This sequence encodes CASSGSFNEKLFF.

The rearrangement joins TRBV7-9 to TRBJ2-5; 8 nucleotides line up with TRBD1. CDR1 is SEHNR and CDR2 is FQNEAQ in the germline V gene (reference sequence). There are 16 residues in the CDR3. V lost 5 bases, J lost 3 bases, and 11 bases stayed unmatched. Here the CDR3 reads CASSLSRTGTEETQYF. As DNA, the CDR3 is TGTGCCAGCAGCCTCTCACGGACAGGGACGGAAGAGACCCAGTACTTC.

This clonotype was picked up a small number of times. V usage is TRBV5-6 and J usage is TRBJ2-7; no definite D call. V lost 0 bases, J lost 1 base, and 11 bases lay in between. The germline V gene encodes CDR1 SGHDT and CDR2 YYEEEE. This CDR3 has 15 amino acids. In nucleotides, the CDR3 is TGTGCCAGCAGCTTGGGACTGACAACTTCCTACGAGCAGTACTTC. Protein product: CASSLGLTTSYEQYF.

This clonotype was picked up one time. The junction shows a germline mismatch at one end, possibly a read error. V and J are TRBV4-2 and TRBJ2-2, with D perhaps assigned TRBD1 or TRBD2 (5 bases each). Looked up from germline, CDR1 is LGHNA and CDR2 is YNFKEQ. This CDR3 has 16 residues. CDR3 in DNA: TGTGCCAGCAGCCCGCGAATTCCGGGACCTTCCGGGCAGCTGTTTTTT. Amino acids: CASSPRIPGPSGQLFF.

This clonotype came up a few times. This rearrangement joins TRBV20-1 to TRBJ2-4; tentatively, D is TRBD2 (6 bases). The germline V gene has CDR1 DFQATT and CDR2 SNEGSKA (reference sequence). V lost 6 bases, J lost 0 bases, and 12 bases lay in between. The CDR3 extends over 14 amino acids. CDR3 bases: TGCAGTGCCCCCGGGGACTTAGCCAAAAACATTCAGTACTTC. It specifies CSAPGDLAKNIQYF.

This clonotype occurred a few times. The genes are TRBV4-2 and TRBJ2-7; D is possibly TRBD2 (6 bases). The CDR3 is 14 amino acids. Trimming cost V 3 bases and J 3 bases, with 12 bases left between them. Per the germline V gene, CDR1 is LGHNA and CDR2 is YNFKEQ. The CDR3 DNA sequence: TGTGCCAGCAGCCATCGCGGGACTCTCTACGAGCAGTACTTC. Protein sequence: CASSHRGTLYEQYF.